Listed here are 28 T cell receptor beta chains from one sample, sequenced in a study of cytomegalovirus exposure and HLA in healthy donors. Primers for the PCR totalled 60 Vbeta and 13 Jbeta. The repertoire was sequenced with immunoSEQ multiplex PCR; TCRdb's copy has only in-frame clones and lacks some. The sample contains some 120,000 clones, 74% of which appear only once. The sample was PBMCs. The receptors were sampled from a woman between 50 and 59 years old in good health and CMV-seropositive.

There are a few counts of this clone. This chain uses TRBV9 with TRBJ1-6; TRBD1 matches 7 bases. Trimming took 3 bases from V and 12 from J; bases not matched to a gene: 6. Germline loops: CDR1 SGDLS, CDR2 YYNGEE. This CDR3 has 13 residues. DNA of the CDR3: TGTGCCAGCAGCGAGTCAGGGGGGCGACCCCTCCACTTT. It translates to CASSESGGRPLHF.

The CDR3 spells CASSLSSGGSTDTQYF. CDR3 nucleotides: TGCGCCAGCAGCCTATCTAGCGGGGGAAGCACAGATACGCAGTATTTT. The chain carries TRBV4-3 and TRBJ2-3; 10 positions match TRBD2. The CDR3 totals 16 residues. Germline-derived CDR1 and CDR2 are LGHNA and YSLEER. V dropped 4 bases and J dropped 0; count of bases not matched to a gene: 4.

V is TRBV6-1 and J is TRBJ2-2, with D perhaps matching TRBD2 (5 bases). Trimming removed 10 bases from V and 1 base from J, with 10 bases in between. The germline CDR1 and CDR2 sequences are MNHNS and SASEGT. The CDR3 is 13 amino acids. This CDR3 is CATSGGNTGELFF. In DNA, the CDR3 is TGTGCCACCAGCGGAGGGAACACCGGGGAGCTGTTTTTT.

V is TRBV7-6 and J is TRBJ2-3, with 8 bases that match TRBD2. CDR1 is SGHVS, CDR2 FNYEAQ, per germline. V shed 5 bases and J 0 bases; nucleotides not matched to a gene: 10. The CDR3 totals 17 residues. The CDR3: CASSPSLSGTSTDTQYF. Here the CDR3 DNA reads TGTGCCAGCAGCCCATCCCTTAGCGGGACTAGCACAGATACGCAGTATTTT.

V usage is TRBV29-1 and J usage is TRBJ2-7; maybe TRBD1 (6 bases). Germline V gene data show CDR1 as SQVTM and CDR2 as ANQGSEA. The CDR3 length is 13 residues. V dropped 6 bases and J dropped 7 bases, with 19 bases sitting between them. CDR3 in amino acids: CSVVGDNLLEQYF. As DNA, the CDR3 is TGCAGCGTGGTCGGGGACAACCTCCTGGAGCAGTACTTC.

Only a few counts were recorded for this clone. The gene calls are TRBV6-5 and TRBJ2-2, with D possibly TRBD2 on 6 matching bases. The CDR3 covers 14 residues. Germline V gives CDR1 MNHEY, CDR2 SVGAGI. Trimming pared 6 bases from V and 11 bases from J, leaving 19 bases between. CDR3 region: CASREGWGEGELFF. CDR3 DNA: TGTGCCAGCAGGGAGGGATGGGGTGAGGGAGAGCTGTTTTTT.

The CDR3 reads CASSPRTGASLVQYF. The CDR3 DNA sequence: TGTGCCAGTAGTCCGCGGACAGGGGCATCTCTGGTGCAGTACTTC. The V gene is TRBV19, the J gene TRBJ2-7, with 9 bases lining up with TRBD1. V was clipped by 5 bases and J by 9 bases; unmatched bases: 14. Germline CDR1 is LNHDA and CDR2 is SQIVND (reference sequence). The CDR3 is 15 residues long.

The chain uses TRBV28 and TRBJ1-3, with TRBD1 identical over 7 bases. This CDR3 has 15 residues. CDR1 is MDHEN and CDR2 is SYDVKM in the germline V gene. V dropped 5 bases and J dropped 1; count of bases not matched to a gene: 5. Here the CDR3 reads CASSPGQLSGNTIYF. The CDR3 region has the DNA TGTGCCAGCAGTCCGGGACAGTTGTCTGGAAACACCATATATTTT.

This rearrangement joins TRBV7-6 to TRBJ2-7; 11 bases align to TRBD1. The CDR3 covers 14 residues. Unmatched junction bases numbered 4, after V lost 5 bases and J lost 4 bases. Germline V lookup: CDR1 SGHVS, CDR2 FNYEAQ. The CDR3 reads CASSPGTGGYEQYF. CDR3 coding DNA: TGTGCCAGCAGCCCAGGGACAGGGGGATACGAGCAGTACTTC.

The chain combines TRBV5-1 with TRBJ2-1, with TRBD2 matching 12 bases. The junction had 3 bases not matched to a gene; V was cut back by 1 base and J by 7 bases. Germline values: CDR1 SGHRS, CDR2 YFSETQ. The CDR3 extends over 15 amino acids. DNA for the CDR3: TGCGCCAGCAGCTTGATGACTAGCGGGGGAAATGAGCAGTTCTTC. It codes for CASSLMTSGGNEQFF.

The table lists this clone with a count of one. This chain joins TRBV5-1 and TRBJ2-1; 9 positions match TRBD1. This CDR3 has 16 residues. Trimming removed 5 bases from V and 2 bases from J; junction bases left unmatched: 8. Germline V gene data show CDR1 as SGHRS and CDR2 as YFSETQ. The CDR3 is CASSTGGKGAYNEQFF. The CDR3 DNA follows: TGCGCCAGCAGTACAGGGGGCAAGGGCGCCTACAATGAGCAGTTCTTC.

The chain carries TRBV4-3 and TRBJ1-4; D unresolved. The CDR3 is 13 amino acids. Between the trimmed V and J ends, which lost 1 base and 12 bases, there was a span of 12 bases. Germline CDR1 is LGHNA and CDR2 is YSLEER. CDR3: CASSQVGLTELFF. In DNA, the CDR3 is TGCGCCAGCAGCCAAGTAGGACTCACGGAACTGTTTTTT.

CDR3 nucleotide sequence: TGCGCCAGCAGCCAAGGTGGAACTAGCGGGGGGGCTGCGGATACGCAGTATTTT. It yields the protein CASSQGGTSGGAADTQYF. The chain is built from TRBV4-3 and TRBJ2-3; TRBD2 agrees at 13 bases. The CDR3 has 18 amino acids. Germline assignment: CDR1 LGHNA and CDR2 YSLEER. V was clipped by 1 base and J by 6 bases; unmatched bases: 10.

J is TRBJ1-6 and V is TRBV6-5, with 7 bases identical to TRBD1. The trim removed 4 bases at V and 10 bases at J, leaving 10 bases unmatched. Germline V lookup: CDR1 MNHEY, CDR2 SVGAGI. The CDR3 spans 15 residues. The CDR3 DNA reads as TGTGCCAGCAGTTTCGAGCGGACAGGTCCCTCACCCCTCCACTTT. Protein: CASSFERTGPSPLHF.

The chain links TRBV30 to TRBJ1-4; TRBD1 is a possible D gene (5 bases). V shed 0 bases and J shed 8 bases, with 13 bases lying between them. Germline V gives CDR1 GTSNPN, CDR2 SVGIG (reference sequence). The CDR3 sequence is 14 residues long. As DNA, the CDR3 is TGTGCCTGGAGTGTACCAGGGATCTCAGAAAAACTGTTTTTT. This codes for CAWSVPGISEKLFF.

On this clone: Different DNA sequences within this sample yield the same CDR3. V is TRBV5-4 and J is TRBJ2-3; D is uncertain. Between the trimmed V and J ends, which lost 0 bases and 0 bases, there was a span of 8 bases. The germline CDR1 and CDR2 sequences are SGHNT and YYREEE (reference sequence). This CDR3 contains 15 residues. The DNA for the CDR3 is TGTGCCAGCAGCTTGGACCAGCGCAGCACAGATACGCAGTATTTT. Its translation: CASSLDQRSTDTQYF.

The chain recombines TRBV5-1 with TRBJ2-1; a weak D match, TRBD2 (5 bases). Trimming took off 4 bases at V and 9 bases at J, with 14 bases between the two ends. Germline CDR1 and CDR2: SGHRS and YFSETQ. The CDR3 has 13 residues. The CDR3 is CASSLAGISEQFF. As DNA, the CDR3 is TGCGCCAGCAGCCTAGCAGGAATCAGTGAGCAGTTCTTC.

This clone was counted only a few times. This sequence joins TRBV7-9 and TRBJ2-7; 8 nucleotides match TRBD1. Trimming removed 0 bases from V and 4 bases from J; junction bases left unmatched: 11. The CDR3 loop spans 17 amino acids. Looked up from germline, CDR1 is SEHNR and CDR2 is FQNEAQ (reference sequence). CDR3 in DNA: TGTGCCAGCAGCTTAGCGCTCTTGGACAGGGCGGTTTACGAGCAGTACTTC. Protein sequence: CASSLALLDRAVYEQYF.

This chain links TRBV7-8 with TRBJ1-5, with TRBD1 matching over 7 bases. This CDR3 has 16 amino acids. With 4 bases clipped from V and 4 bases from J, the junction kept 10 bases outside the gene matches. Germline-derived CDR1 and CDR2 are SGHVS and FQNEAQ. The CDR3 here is CASSYSQGTENQPQHF. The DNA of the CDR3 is TGTGCCAGCAGCTATAGCCAGGGGACAGAAAATCAGCCCCAGCATTTT.

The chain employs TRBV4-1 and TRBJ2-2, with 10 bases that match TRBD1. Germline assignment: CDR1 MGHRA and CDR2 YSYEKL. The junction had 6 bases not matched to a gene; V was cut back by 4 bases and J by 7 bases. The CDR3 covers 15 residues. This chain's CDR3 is CASSPRQGAGGELFF. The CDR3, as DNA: TGCGCCAGCAGCCCCCGACAGGGGGCAGGCGGGGAGCTGTTTTTT.

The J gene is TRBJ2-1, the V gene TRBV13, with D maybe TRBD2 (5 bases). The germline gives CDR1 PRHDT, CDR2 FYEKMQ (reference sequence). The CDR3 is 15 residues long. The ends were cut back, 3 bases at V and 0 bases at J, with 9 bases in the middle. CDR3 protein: CASSFGLSSYNEQFF. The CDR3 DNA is TGTGCCAGCAGCTTTGGACTGAGCTCCTACAATGAGCAGTTCTTC.

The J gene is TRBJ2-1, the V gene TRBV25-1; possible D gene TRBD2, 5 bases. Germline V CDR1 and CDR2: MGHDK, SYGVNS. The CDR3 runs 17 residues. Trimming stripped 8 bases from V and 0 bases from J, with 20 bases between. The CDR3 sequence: CASGDTGPRGSYNEQFF. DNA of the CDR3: TGTGCCAGCGGCGACACTGGGCCTCGGGGCTCCTACAATGAGCAGTTCTTC.

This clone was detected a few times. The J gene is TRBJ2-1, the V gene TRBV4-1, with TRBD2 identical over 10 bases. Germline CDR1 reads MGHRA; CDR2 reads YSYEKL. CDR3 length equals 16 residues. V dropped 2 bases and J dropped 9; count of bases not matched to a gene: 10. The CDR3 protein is CASSQYGAGGRGEQFF. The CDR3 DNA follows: TGCGCCAGCAGCCAATATGGAGCGGGGGGGCGGGGTGAGCAGTTCTTC.

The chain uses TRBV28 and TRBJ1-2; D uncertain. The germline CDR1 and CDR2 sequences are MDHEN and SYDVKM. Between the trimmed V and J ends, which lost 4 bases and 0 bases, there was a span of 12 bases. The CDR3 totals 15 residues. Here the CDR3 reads CASSSDDGANYGYTF. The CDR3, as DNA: TGTGCCAGCAGTTCCGATGACGGAGCTAACTATGGCTACACCTTC.

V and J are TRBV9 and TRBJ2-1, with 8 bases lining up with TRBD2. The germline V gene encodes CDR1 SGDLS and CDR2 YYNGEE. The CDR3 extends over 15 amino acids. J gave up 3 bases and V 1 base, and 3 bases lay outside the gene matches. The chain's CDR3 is CASSVRSGGYNEQFF. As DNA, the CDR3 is TGTGCCAGCAGCGTAAGGAGCGGGGGCTACAATGAGCAGTTCTTC.

The CDR3 reads CASSLLDNTDTQYF. In DNA form, the CDR3 reads TGTGCCAGCAGCTTATTAGACAACACAGATACGCAGTATTTT. J is TRBJ2-3 and V is TRBV7-2; unclear D gene. The CDR3 loop spans 14 amino acids. V was clipped by 2 bases and J by 2 bases, with 8 bases between them. The germline gives CDR1 SGHTA, CDR2 FQGNSA.

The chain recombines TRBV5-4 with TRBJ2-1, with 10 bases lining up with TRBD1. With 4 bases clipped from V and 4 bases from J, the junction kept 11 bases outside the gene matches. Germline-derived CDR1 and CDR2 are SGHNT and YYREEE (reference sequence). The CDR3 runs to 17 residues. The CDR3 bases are TGTGCCAGCAGCCCCTTCCACGGGACAGGGGTTTACAATGAGCAGTTCTTC. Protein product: CASSPFHGTGVYNEQFF. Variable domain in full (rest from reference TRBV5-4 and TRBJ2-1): ETGVTQSPTHLIKTRGQQVTLRCSSQSGHNTVSWYQQALGQGPQFIFQYYREEENGRGNFPPRFSGLQFPNYSSELNVNALELDDSALYLCASSPFHGTGVYNEQFFGPGTRLTVL.

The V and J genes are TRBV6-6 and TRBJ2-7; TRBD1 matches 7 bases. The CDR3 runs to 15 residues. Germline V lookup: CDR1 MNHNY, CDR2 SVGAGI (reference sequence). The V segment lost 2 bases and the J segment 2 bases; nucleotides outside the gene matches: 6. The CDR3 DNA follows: TGTGCCAGCAGTTACACCGACAGGGTACCCTACGAGCAGTACTTC. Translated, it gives CASSYTDRVPYEQYF.